These 19 T cell receptor beta chains share one sample of origin, sequenced in a study of identical twins. Each CDR3 protein gets one entry after TCRdb re-called the 5' RACE reads with MiXCR. The sample shows roughly 190,000 distinct CDR3 sequences, about a sixth of them seen only once. The sample also formed part of further work on T cells expressing NK-cell markers.

Input material: CD8+ T cells sorted from blood. The receptors were gathered from a woman aged 18-35 years in good health.

This clonotype was seen just once. J is TRBJ2-7 and V is TRBV20-1; maybe TRBD1 (6 bases). Trimming pared 8 bases from V and 4 bases from J, leaving 21 bases between. This CDR3 has 14 residues. The germline V gene has CDR1 DFQATT and CDR2 SNEGSKA (reference sequence). The CDR3 region is CSLRQDLNLYEQYF. The CDR3 region has the DNA TGCAGTCTTCGACAGGACCTTAACCTTTACGAGCAGTACTTC.

This clonotype was found a few times. The chain is built from TRBV12-3 or TRBV12-4 and TRBJ1-1; D is ambiguous. V dropped 5 bases and J dropped 5 bases, with 12 bases sitting between them. The CDR3 spans 13 residues. The CDR3 bases are TGTGCCAGCAGTGGAATGGAGTGGACTGAAGCTTTCTTT. Its protein product is CASSGMEWTEAFF.

Many counts were recorded for this clonotype. V and J are TRBV21-1 and TRBJ1-2. TRBV21-1 is a recognized pseudogene. This CDR3 contains 12 residues. The CDR3, as DNA: TGTGCCAGCGAAAACGGTCGTCGAGGCTACACCTTC. Its translation is CASENGRRGYTF.

This sequence joins TRBV19 and TRBJ2-1; the match to TRBD2 covers 10 bases. V lost 9 bases, J lost 4 bases, and 9 bases stayed unmatched. The germline gives CDR1 LNHDA, CDR2 SQIVND (reference sequence). This CDR3 has 15 residues. The DNA of the CDR3 is TGTGCCAGCTCAACTAGCGGGGACTTATACAATGAGCAGTTCTTC. This sequence encodes CASSTSGDLYNEQFF. Full variable domain (outside the CDR3, taken from reference TRBV19 and TRBJ2-1): DGGITQSPKYLFRKEGQNVTLSCEQNLNHDAMYWYRQDPGQGLRLIYYSQIVNDFQKGDIAEGYSVSREKKESFPLTVTSAQKNPTAFYLCASSTSGDLYNEQFFGPGTRLTVL.

This clonotype has only a few counts. The chain has TRBV7-9 and TRBJ2-7, with unresolved D. The CDR3 runs 12 residues. Looked up from germline, CDR1 is SEHNR and CDR2 is FQNEAQ (reference sequence). V lost 2 bases and J lost 7, with 9 bases in between. CDR3: CASSLPRGEQYF. For the CDR3, the DNA is TGTGCCAGCAGCTTACCCCGTGGGGAGCAGTACTTC.

This chain uses TRBV19 with TRBJ2-1, with D possibly TRBD1 on 6 matching bases. Between the trimmed V and J ends, which lost 0 bases and 0 bases, there was a span of 15 bases. The CDR3 runs 18 residues. CDR1 LNHDA and CDR2 SQIVND come from the germline V gene (reference sequence). The DNA of the CDR3 is TGTGCCAGTAGTATAGAGAGAATTGGGGGCGTCTCCTACAATGAGCAGTTCTTC. Its translation: CASSIERIGGVSYNEQFF.

About this clonotype itself: The junction departs from germline at one end; a sequencing error may be responsible. In nucleotides, the CDR3 is TGTGCCATCAGCTTAGAGAGCCAAGAGACCCAGTACTTC. Its protein product is CAISLESQETQYF. This rearrangement joins TRBV7-9 to TRBJ2-5; D is unresolved. The CDR3 length is 13 residues. Germline V gene sequence: CDR1 SEHNR, CDR2 FQNEAQ (reference sequence).

The gene calls are TRBV11-2 and TRBJ2-1; tentative D call: TRBD1 (5 bases). Germline V CDR1 and CDR2: SGHAT, FQNNGV. The CDR3 has 14 amino acids. V lost 5 bases and J lost 10, with 18 bases in between. The CDR3 sequence is CASSPASRGGEQFF. The CDR3 DNA reads TGTGCCAGCAGCCCAGCGAGTAGGGGCGGCGAGCAGTTCTTC.

This clonotype was found a few times. The chain joins TRBV7-9 to TRBJ1-5; TRBD1 matches 9 bases. Germline V gene lookup returns CDR1 SEHNR and CDR2 FQNEAQ (reference sequence). V lost 4 bases, J lost 6 bases, and 4 bases stayed unmatched. This CDR3 is built from 14 residues. CDR3 protein: CASSSGQGSQPQHF. The CDR3, as DNA: TGTGCCAGCAGCTCGGGACAGGGAAGTCAGCCCCAGCATTTT.

Many counts were recorded for this clonotype. The chain is built from TRBV29-1 and TRBJ1-2, with 8 nucleotides matching TRBD1. V lost 4 bases to trimming and J lost 7 bases; unmatched junction nucleotides: 2. Germline V gives CDR1 SQVTM, CDR2 ANQGSEA. The CDR3 spans 11 residues. CDR3 nucleotides: TGCAGCGTTGCCCAGGGGGCTGGCTACACCTTC. Protein: CSVAQGAGYTF.

The V call is TRBV6-5, the J call TRBJ1-6, with D hard to call. The CDR3 extends over 16 amino acids. Trimming pared 2 bases from V and 10 bases from J, leaving 18 bases between. In germline, CDR1 is MNHEY, CDR2 SVGAGI. In nucleotides, the CDR3 is TGTGCCAGCAGTTACGATAGATCCGAAAGGAGATCACCCCTCCACTTT. Protein: CASSYDRSERRSPLHF.

J is TRBJ2-1 and V is TRBV11-2; unclear D gene. V dropped 4 bases and J dropped 7 bases, with 8 bases sitting between them. The germline CDR1 and CDR2 sequences are SGHAT and FQNNGV. The CDR3 loop spans 12 amino acids. The CDR3: CASSSLENEQFF. DNA of the CDR3: TGTGCCAGCAGCTCCCTAGAGAATGAGCAGTTCTTC.

This clonotype was picked up a small number of times. The V call is TRBV3-1, the J call TRBJ1-1; 8 bases line up with TRBD1. The CDR3 has 15 residues. The germline V gene encodes CDR1 LGHDT and CDR2 YNNKEL (reference sequence). After removal of 4 bases from V and 4 bases from J, the junction contained 8 bases not matched to a gene. In DNA, the CDR3 is TGTGCCAGCAGCCCCCTCAGCGGACAGGGCACTGAAGCTTTCTTT. Protein product: CASSPLSGQGTEAFF.

This clonotype was seen at least ten times. The V and J genes are TRBV28 and TRBJ2-7; 7 bases match TRBD1. Germline CDR1 is MDHEN and CDR2 is SYDVKM. This CDR3 contains 13 residues. Losses at the gene ends were 6 bases for V and 2 bases for J; bases not matched to a gene: 4. Here the CDR3 reads CASSLTGTYEQYF. In DNA form, the CDR3 reads TGTGCCAGCAGCTTGACAGGGACCTACGAGCAGTACTTC.

The rearrangement uses TRBV7-9 and TRBJ2-3; perhaps TRBD1 as D (5 bases). Trimming cost V 4 bases and J 5 bases, with 13 bases left between them. CDR3 length: 14 residues. Per germline, CDR1 SEHNR and CDR2 FQNEAQ (reference sequence). CDR3 in amino acids: CASSSDSDQDTQYF. For the CDR3, the DNA is TGTGCCAGCAGCTCCGACAGTGACCAAGATACGCAGTATTTT. Variable domain in full (rest from reference TRBV7-9 and TRBJ2-3): DTGVSQNPRHKITKRGQNVTFRCDPISEHNRLYWYRQTLGQGPEFLTYFQNEAQLEKSRLLSDRFSAERPKGSFSTLEIQRTEQGDSAMYLCASSSDSDQDTQYFGPGTRLTVL.

This clonotype was counted ten times or more. The CDR3 sequence is CASSLLAGGPLGEQFF. DNA of the CDR3: TGTGCCAGCAGTTTACTAGCGGGAGGGCCCTTGGGTGAGCAGTTCTTC. V and J are TRBV12-3 or TRBV12-4 and TRBJ2-1; 12 bases align to TRBD2. CDR3 length: 16 residues. J was trimmed by 9 bases and V by 2 bases; bases with no gene match: 8.

The chain couples TRBV15 to TRBJ2-3, with 9 bases fitting TRBD2. The CDR3 covers 16 residues. Germline trimming cut 5 bases from V and 0 bases from J; bases unmatched to any gene: 6. CDR1 and CDR2 (germline): LNHNV, YYDKDF (reference sequence). The CDR3 nucleotides are TGTGCCACCAGCGCTTGGGGACTAGCAAGCACAGATACGCAGTATTTT. As protein: CATSAWGLASTDTQYF.

The chain uses TRBV5-1 and TRBJ2-1; D unclear. V gave up 4 bases and J gave up 12 bases, with 17 bases separating them. From germline, CDR1 is SGHRS and CDR2 YFSETQ. The CDR3 spans 13 residues. CDR3 sequence reads: CASSAESRPGQFF. CDR3 DNA sequence: TGCGCCAGCAGCGCGGAGTCCCGCCCTGGGCAGTTCTTC.

The chain uses TRBV13 and TRBJ2-5; 10 nucleotides align to TRBD2. Germline values: CDR1 PRHDT, CDR2 FYEKMQ (reference sequence). This CDR3 has 14 residues. Trimming cost V 5 bases and J 5 bases; bases outside gene matches: 5. The CDR3 is CASSVSGGLETQYF. Here the CDR3 DNA reads TGTGCCAGCAGCGTTAGCGGGGGGTTGGAGACCCAGTACTTC.